This entry lists 27 T cell receptor beta chains sequenced from one sample in a study of OX40 agonist ivuxolimab in advanced cancers. This table comes from immunoSEQ multiplex PCR, and its TCRdb copy is limited to in-frame clones, with some not included. The sample lists about 96,000 clones, approximately 84% occurring once. The sequenced sample was CD4+ or CD8+ T cells sorted from blood, obtained in a trial of the OX40 agonist ivuxolimab. These receptors were taken from an adult with an advanced solid tumor such as melanoma, head and neck, liver or kidney cancer.

The rearrangement joins TRBV5-6 to TRBJ1-4; unclear D gene. Trimming removed 9 bases from V and 3 bases from J, with 9 bases in between. From germline, CDR1 is SGHDT and CDR2 YYEEEE. This CDR3 has 12 residues. CDR3 bases: TGTGCCACCAGGACGGCTAATGAAAAACTGTTTTTT. This sequence encodes CATRTANEKLFF.

The chain combines TRBV9 with TRBJ2-5; TRBD2 matches at 10 bases. Germline lookup yields CDR1 SGDLS and CDR2 YYNGEE. CDR3 length equals 18 residues. V lost 4 bases to trimming and J lost 5 bases; unmatched junction nucleotides: 17. The CDR3, as DNA: TGTGCCAGCAGCCCCCGGGGGCGAGCGGGAGGGCCTGGGGAGACCCAGTACTTC. Its protein is CASSPRGRAGGPGETQYF.

A word on this clone: Germline and junction disagree at one end, which may indicate a read error. The CDR3 DNA reads as TGCGCCAGCAGCCTCGCAGTCCGGCAGGACAGTATATTCTTC. Its protein is CASSLAVRQDSIFF. The V call is TRBV5-1, the J call TRBJ2-7, with D perhaps matching TRBD1 (6 bases). In germline, CDR1 is SGHRS, CDR2 YFSETQ. CDR3 size: 14 residues. Filled out from reference TRBV5-1 and TRBJ2-7, the complete variable domain reads KAGVTQTPRYLIKTRGQQVTLSCSPISGHRSVSWYQQTPGQGLQFLFEYFSETQRNKGNFPGRFSGRQFSNSRSEMNVSTLELGDSALYLCASSLAVRQDSIFFGPGTRLTVT.

The rearrangement uses TRBV12-5 and TRBJ2-2, with D tentatively TRBD1 (6 bases). This CDR3 has 12 residues. CDR1 and CDR2 (germline): LGHNT, FRNRAP. V was pared by 8 bases and J by 5 bases, with 9 bases between. The CDR3 nucleotides read TGTGCTAGTTTCCAGGGGACCGGGGAGCTGTTTTTT. Residues: CASFQGTGELFF.

The chain joins TRBV6-1 to TRBJ2-7; no definite D call. V was clipped by 2 bases and J by 1 base, with 9 bases between them. The CDR3 extends over 14 amino acids. From germline, CDR1 is MNHNS and CDR2 SASEGT. The CDR3 region is CASSEKGQSYEQYF. The CDR3 DNA reads TGTGCCAGCAGTGAAAAAGGGCAGTCCTACGAGCAGTACTTC.

This chain uses TRBV27 with TRBJ2-1; no firm D call. Per germline, CDR1 MNHEY and CDR2 SMNVEV (reference sequence). The germline V and J ends were trimmed by 5 bases and 8 bases, with 16 bases remaining between them. The CDR3 runs to 14 residues. The CDR3 bases are TGTGCCAGCAGTCTCTCCCTTCGACTGGATGAGCAGTTCTTC. Translating gives CASSLSLRLDEQFF.

The chain couples TRBV20-1 to TRBJ1-1; D is undetermined. The CDR3 totals 11 residues. CDR1 and CDR2 (germline): DFQATT, SNEGSKA (reference sequence). The V end was cut by 6 bases, the J end by 4 bases, with 9 bases between. The CDR3 region has the DNA TGCAGTGCCTCAGGTCCCACTGAAGCTTTCTTT. Translating gives CSASGPTEAFF.

The CDR3 is CASSQGGLAGTYEQYF. The CDR3 nucleotides read TGTGCCAGCAGCCAAGGGGGTCTAGCGGGAACCTACGAGCAGTACTTC. V is TRBV4-2 and J is TRBJ2-7, with 9 bases that match TRBD2. V gave up 1 base and J gave up 2 bases; unmatched junction bases: 6. This CDR3 region has 16 residues. CDR1 is LGHNA and CDR2 is YNFKEQ in the germline V gene.

In its sample, this clone was seen a few times. The rearrangement links TRBV6-1 to TRBJ1-5; D is ambiguous. Germline V gives CDR1 MNHNS, CDR2 SASEGT. This CDR3 has 16 amino acids. The V and J ends lost 2 bases and 5 bases respectively, with 16 bases between them. The CDR3 region is CASSEFVASRHQPQHF. CDR3 DNA sequence: TGTGCCAGCAGTGAATTCGTTGCTTCGCGCCATCAGCCCCAGCATTTT.

The chain recombines TRBV2 with TRBJ1-1; 8 bases match TRBD1. The V gene's germline CDR1 is SNHLY and CDR2 FYNNEI. This CDR3 comprises 15 residues. Germline trimming cut 6 bases from V and 1 base from J; bases unmatched to any gene: 7. The CDR3 region has the DNA TGTGCCAGCAGGACAGGGGTTTCGGGGAACACTGAAGCTTTCTTT. Translating it yields CASRTGVSGNTEAFF.

V gene TRBV29-1 combines with J gene TRBJ2-3, with D perhaps matching TRBD2 (6 bases). The V end lost 6 bases, the J end lost 2 bases, and 15 bases lay between the germline ends. Per germline, CDR1 SQVTM and CDR2 ANQGSEA. The CDR3 totals 14 residues. The CDR3 DNA is TGCAGCGTGGCCGTGGCGGGGCCCACAGATACGCAGTATTTT. It translates to CSVAVAGPTDTQYF.

The CDR3 protein is CASGWNNRETQYF. The CDR3 DNA follows: TGTGCTAGTGGTTGGAACAATCGGGAGACCCAGTACTTC. This chain links TRBV12-5 with TRBJ2-5; D ambiguous. Trimming left V 4 bases short and J 5 bases short, with 11 bases between. The CDR3 runs 13 residues. The germline V gene encodes CDR1 LGHNT and CDR2 FRNRAP.

The gene calls are TRBV5-3 and TRBJ1-3; D is perhaps TRBD1 (6 bases). TRBV5-3 is noted as an ORF with a role that remains uncertain. The CDR3 is 16 amino acids. V shed 7 bases and J shed 0 bases, with 17 bases lying between them. The CDR3 protein is CARCQGRGPSGNTIYF. In DNA form, the CDR3 reads TGTGCCAGATGCCAGGGGCGGGGGCCCTCTGGAAACACCATATATTTT.

The chain has TRBV5-4 and TRBJ2-3, with 11 nucleotides matching TRBD2. V trimming: 5 bases; J trimming: 9 bases; junction bases outside the gene matches: 14. Germline V CDR1 and CDR2: SGHNT, YYREEE (reference sequence). The CDR3 contains 16 residues. CDR3 amino acids: CASSHVSGGDTGTQYF. The CDR3 DNA follows: TGTGCCAGCAGTCACGTTAGCGGGGGGGACACCGGGACGCAGTATTTT.

This chain uses TRBV5-6 with TRBJ2-7, with D unresolved. Trimming cost V 2 bases and J 4 bases, with 7 bases left between them. This CDR3 comprises 12 residues. Germline assignment: CDR1 SGHDT and CDR2 YYEEEE. The CDR3 DNA reads as TGTGCCAGCAGCTTCCAGTTTTACGAGCAGTACTTC. Its protein is CASSFQFYEQYF.

The rearrangement joins TRBV6-6 to TRBJ2-7; the D is unclear. The CDR3 spans 14 residues. Per the germline V gene, CDR1 is MNHNY and CDR2 is SVGAGI (reference sequence). The ends were cut back, 6 bases at V and 1 base at J, with 13 bases in the middle. The CDR3 nucleotides read TGTGCCAGCAGATCCATCCCAGCTTCCTACGAGCAGTACTTC. Translated, it gives CASRSIPASYEQYF.

This rearrangement joins TRBV6-5 to TRBJ2-3, with TRBD1 matching 7 bases. Germline V CDR1 and CDR2: MNHEY, SVGAGI. V lost 7 bases to trimming and J lost 3 bases; unmatched junction nucleotides: 10. The CDR3 contains 15 residues. CDR3 residues: CASNPYRGRTDTQYF. The CDR3 coding sequence is TGTGCCAGCAACCCTTACAGGGGCAGGACAGATACGCAGTATTTT.

V and J are TRBV7-8 and TRBJ1-3; D unresolved. CDR1 is SGHVS, CDR2 FQNEAQ, per germline. Trimming left V 1 base short and J 0 bases short, with 4 bases between. The CDR3 totals 14 residues. The CDR3 protein is CASSLGGSGNTIYF. In nucleotides, the CDR3 is TGTGCCAGCAGCTTAGGTGGCTCTGGAAACACCATATATTTT.

The count of this clone is one. CDR3 coding DNA: TGTGCCAGCAGTTCTGGTTCAGTTAACTATGGCTACACCTTC. Amino acid sequence: CASSSGSVNYGYTF. The genes are TRBV27 and TRBJ1-2; no firm D call. The CDR3 sequence is 14 residues long. Germline CDR1 and CDR2: MNHEY and SMNVEV (reference sequence). V lost 4 bases to trimming and J lost 1 base, with 10 bases between them.

The V gene is TRBV2, the J gene TRBJ2-2, with 8 bases aligning to TRBD1. V shed 7 bases, J shed 8 bases, and the junction held 12 bases outside the gene matches. This CDR3 spans 15 amino acids. Germline loops: CDR1 SNHLY, CDR2 FYNNEI. CDR3 sequence reads: CASKTVQGAAGELFF. The CDR3 coding sequence is TGTGCCAGCAAGACGGTGCAGGGGGCTGCGGGGGAGCTGTTTTTT.

The CDR3 sequence: CASSDVGVGRGYTF. The CDR3 region has the DNA TGTGCCAGCAGTGACGTTGGCGTAGGGAGGGGCTACACCTTC. J is TRBJ1-2 and V is TRBV6-4, with D unresolved. The CDR3 length is 14 residues. The germline V gene encodes CDR1 MRHNA and CDR2 SNTAGT. V was trimmed by 2 bases and J by 8 bases, leaving 15 bases between them.

The J gene is TRBJ2-7, the V gene TRBV5-6; 7 bases fit TRBD1. V dropped 1 base and J dropped 2; count of bases not matched to a gene: 6. This CDR3 contains 15 residues. Germline V gene lookup returns CDR1 SGHDT and CDR2 YYEEEE. The CDR3: CASSLRWQGAYEQYF. The CDR3 bases are TGTGCCAGCAGCTTGCGATGGCAGGGGGCCTACGAGCAGTACTTC. Full variable domain (rest looked up from reference TRBV5-6 and TRBJ2-7): DAGVTQSPTHLIKTRGQQVTLRCSPKSGHDTVSWYQQALGQGPQFIFQYYEEEERQRGNFPDRFSGHQFPNYSSELNVNALLLGDSALYLCASSLRWQGAYEQYFGPGTRLTVT.

This clone was detected only once. The chain carries TRBV14 and TRBJ2-7; D gene ambiguous. Per the germline V gene, CDR1 is SGHDN and CDR2 is FVKESK. Trimming cost V 2 bases and J 5 bases, with 10 bases left between them. This CDR3 comprises 13 residues. The chain's CDR3 is CASSQWVYDEQYF. The CDR3 DNA sequence: TGTGCCAGCAGCCAATGGGTCTACGACGAGCAGTACTTC.

The chain links TRBV27 to TRBJ1-3, with TRBD1 matching 12 bases. Per germline, CDR1 MNHEY and CDR2 SMNVEV (reference sequence). Trimming at V came to 1 base and at J to 0 bases, leaving 7 bases not matched to a gene. CDR3 length: 19 residues. CDR3 loop: CASSLYGTGGPSSGNTIYF. As DNA, the CDR3 is TGTGCCAGCAGTTTATACGGGACAGGGGGCCCTAGCTCTGGAAACACCATATATTTT.

J is TRBJ1-1 and V is TRBV10-3; 8 bases agree with TRBD1. In germline, CDR1 is ENHRY, CDR2 SYGVKD. The trim removed 3 bases at V and 5 bases at J, leaving 8 bases unmatched. The CDR3 totals 15 residues. The CDR3: CAISEGGRGPTEAFF. The CDR3 DNA is TGTGCCATCAGTGAAGGCGGCAGGGGGCCGACTGAAGCTTTCTTT.

This clone was seen once. The rearrangement uses TRBV6-1 and TRBJ2-7; D might be TRBD2 (5 bases). The CDR3 sequence is 14 residues long. V was trimmed by 8 bases and J by 2 bases, leaving 16 bases between them. Germline CDR1 MNHNS, CDR2 SASEGT. CDR3 DNA sequence: TGTGCCAGCCTATGGGGAGCCACCACCTACGAGCAGTACTTC. The encoded protein is CASLWGATTYEQYF.

The sample holds a few counts of this clone. The sample has other DNA sequences that encode this CDR3 too. The gene calls are TRBV5-1 and TRBJ1-2; possible D gene TRBD1, 5 bases. Germline assignment: CDR1 SGHRS and CDR2 YFSETQ. V gave up 0 bases and J gave up 8 bases, with 8 bases separating them. CDR3 size: 12 residues. The CDR3 DNA reads TGCGCCAGCAGCTTGGGGCAGGGAGGCTACACCTTC. Translation: CASSLGQGGYTF.